The 26 T cell receptor beta chains below all came from one sample that was sequenced in a study of blood T cell repertoires in COVID-19. The table came from immunoSEQ multiplex PCR; TCRdb's copy has only in-frame clones and leaves some out. The data hold over 100,000 clones, with about 72% observed a single time. Specimen: peripheral blood. The receptor source for this set is a woman aged 70 to 79 with acute or convalescent COVID-19.

The chain links TRBV10-3 to TRBJ2-2; 10 nucleotides align to TRBD1. CDR1 and CDR2 from the germline V gene are ENHRY and SYGVKD. The CDR3 loop spans 14 amino acids. V dropped 6 bases and J dropped 5; count of bases not matched to a gene: 3. CDR3: CAISRQGATGELFF. DNA of the CDR3: TGTGCCATCAGCCGACAGGGGGCGACCGGGGAGCTGTTTTTT.

This chain connects TRBV28 to TRBJ2-7; possibly TRBD1 for D (6 bases). Germline V gene lookup returns CDR1 MDHEN and CDR2 SYDVKM. Trimming left V 5 bases short and J 0 bases short, with 14 bases between. This CDR3 comprises 15 residues. CDR3 DNA: TGTGCCAGCAGTCGAGGGGGTCTGAGCTCCTACGAGCAGTACTTC. Its protein is CASSRGGLSSYEQYF.

The chain recombines TRBV3-1 (or the pseudogene TRBV3-2) with TRBJ1-3; 8 bases are a match to TRBD1. J gave up 0 bases and V 6 bases, and 7 bases lay outside the gene matches. Per germline, CDR1 LGHDT and CDR2 YNNKEL (reference sequence). The CDR3 consists of 16 residues. The CDR3 region is CASSRTGSFSGNTIYF. CDR3 sequence (DNA): TGTGCCAGCAGTCGGACAGGGTCATTCTCTGGAAACACCATATATTTT.

The table lists this clone with a few counts. The V gene is TRBV25-1, the J gene TRBJ1-2, with 7 bases identical to TRBD1. The CDR3 length is 13 residues. In germline, CDR1 is MGHDK, CDR2 SYGVNS. The ends lost 6 bases at V and 3 bases at J; junction bases unmatched: 4. As DNA, the CDR3 is TGTGCCAGCAGACAGGGGTTATACTATGGCTACACCTTC. Its translation: CASRQGLYYGYTF.

The chain links TRBV5-1 to TRBJ2-5, with 7 bases identical to TRBD1. Germline trimming cut 5 bases from V and 4 bases from J; bases unmatched to any gene: 14. In germline, CDR1 is SGHRS, CDR2 YFSETQ. This CDR3 has 16 residues. CDR3: CASSFGTAKSRETQYF. The CDR3 DNA reads TGCGCCAGCAGTTTCGGGACAGCTAAGAGTCGAGAGACCCAGTACTTC.

The V gene is TRBV11-3, the J gene TRBJ2-7; TRBD1 matches at 9 bases. In germline, CDR1 is SGHNT, CDR2 YENEEA. V lost 8 bases and J lost 6; bases outside the gene matches: 8. The CDR3 spans 13 residues. The DNA of the CDR3 is TGTGCCAGCGCGACAGGGGGAAATGGCGAGCAGTACTTC. Translated: CASATGGNGEQYF.

V gene TRBV6-2 or TRBV6-3 combines with J gene TRBJ1-6; D is uncertain. CDR1 and CDR2 (germline): MNHEY, SVGEGT. The CDR3 contains 13 residues. Trimming shortened V by 1 base and J by 10 bases, and 8 bases separated the two germline ends. CDR3 DNA: TGTGCCAGCAGTTACTACGGGTTCTCACCCCTCCACTTT. Translation: CASSYYGFSPLHF.

The chain employs TRBV9 and TRBJ2-5; 10 bases map to TRBD2. This CDR3 spans 16 amino acids. After removal of 1 base from V and 5 bases from J, the junction contained 8 bases not matched to a gene. Per the germline V gene, CDR1 is SGDLS and CDR2 is YYNGEE. CDR3 DNA sequence: TGTGCCAGCAGCGTATCAAGCGGGGGGGCCTGGGAGACCCAGTACTTC. It translates to CASSVSSGGAWETQYF.

V usage is TRBV7-2 and J usage is TRBJ2-7, with 8 nucleotides matching TRBD2. CDR1 SGHTA and CDR2 FQGNSA come from the germline V gene. The CDR3 covers 18 residues. With V trimmed by 1 base and J by 0 bases, 11 bases remained unmatched. Written as DNA, the CDR3 is TGTGCCAGCAGCTTAGGCCCCCCCGCCGGGGGGGGCTCCTACGAGCAGTACTTC. Its protein product is CASSLGPPAGGGSYEQYF.

This chain connects TRBV7-9 to TRBJ1-2; TRBD1 matches at 10 bases. The trim removed 3 bases at V and 3 bases at J, leaving 7 bases unmatched. From germline, CDR1 is SEHNR and CDR2 FQNEAQ (reference sequence). The CDR3 covers 16 residues. The CDR3 DNA follows: TGTGCCAGCAGCTTGGGGGCCGGGACAGGGGACTATGGCTACACCTTC. Its translation is CASSLGAGTGDYGYTF.

This clone has more than one count but fewer than ten. The chain recombines TRBV5-6 with TRBJ1-4; TRBD1 might be the D (6 bases). Germline V lookup: CDR1 SGHDT, CDR2 YYEEEE. V gave up 4 bases and J gave up 4 bases, with 11 bases separating them. CDR3 length: 14 amino acids. The CDR3 nucleotides read TGTGCCAGCAGCCTCCCAGGGGTTAATGAAAAACTGTTTTTT. Protein product: CASSLPGVNEKLFF.

The gene calls are TRBV9 and TRBJ1-1; D call uncertain. Deletions cut 4 bases from V and 1 base from J, with 8 bases between. CDR3 length: 13 amino acids. Germline V gives CDR1 SGDLS, CDR2 YYNGEE. Here the CDR3 reads CASSTRQNTEAFF. CDR3 bases: TGTGCCAGCAGCACACGACAGAACACTGAAGCTTTCTTT.

CDR3 in amino acids: CASSLAGPQPQHF. CDR3 DNA sequence: TGTGCCAGCAGCTTAGCAGGGCCTCAGCCCCAGCATTTT. V and J are TRBV11-2 and TRBJ1-5, with D possibly matching TRBD1 (5 bases). Trimming removed 1 base at V and 6 bases at J, with 7 bases between. CDR1 and CDR2 from the germline V gene are SGHAT and FQNNGV. This CDR3 is 13 amino acids long.

This clone was seen ten or more times. The chain joins TRBV6-5 to TRBJ2-7; D perhaps matches TRBD1 (5 bases). Deletions cut 8 bases from V and 1 base from J, with 9 bases between. The CDR3 length is 12 residues. Germline V gene data show CDR1 as MNHEY and CDR2 as SVGAGI. DNA of the CDR3: TGTGCCAGCGCTGGACAATCCTACGAGCAGTACTTC. Its translation: CASAGQSYEQYF.

The J gene is TRBJ1-3, the V gene TRBV6-1; D is unresolved. Trimming took 2 bases from V and 9 from J, leaving 14 bases between them. Germline V gene sequence: CDR1 MNHNS, CDR2 SASEGT. CDR3 length: 14 amino acids. In DNA form, the CDR3 reads TGTGCCAGCAGTGAACGGGGAGTTGGTGCCACCATATATTTT. Translated, it gives CASSERGVGATIYF.

The chain carries TRBV24-1 and TRBJ1-2, with TRBD1 matching 10 bases. The V gene end was trimmed by 4 bases and the J gene end by 3 bases; junction bases not matched to a gene: 4. The germline gives CDR1 KGHDR, CDR2 SFDVKD. The CDR3 is 15 amino acids. The CDR3 protein is CATSDPGQGDYGYTF. Here the CDR3 DNA reads TGTGCCACCAGTGACCCTGGACAGGGGGACTATGGCTACACCTTC.

The rearrangement joins TRBV3-1 (or the pseudogene TRBV3-2) to TRBJ1-3, with D hard to call. CDR3 length: 13 residues. V was pared by 4 bases and J by 7 bases, with 11 bases between. Germline V gives CDR1 LGHDT, CDR2 YNNKEL (reference sequence). CDR3 in amino acids: CASSPNSRNTIYF. The CDR3 DNA follows: TGTGCCAGCAGCCCCAACAGCCGGAACACCATATATTTT.

The chain links TRBV19 to TRBJ1-2, with D uncertain. CDR1 and CDR2 (germline): LNHDA, SQIVND (reference sequence). V gave up 3 bases and J gave up 1 base, with 12 bases separating them. This CDR3 has 15 amino acids. CDR3 DNA sequence: TGTGCCAGTAGTATTTCAGTGGTTGGTAACTATGGCTACACCTTC. Translating it yields CASSISVVGNYGYTF.

This rearrangement joins TRBV12-3 or TRBV12-4 to TRBJ1-5; D remains unclear. Trimming left V 5 bases short and J 9 bases short, with 14 bases between. This CDR3 comprises 13 residues. CDR3 in amino acids: CASSPSTWAPQHF. The DNA for the CDR3 is TGTGCCAGCAGTCCGAGCACCTGGGCGCCCCAGCATTTT.

The V and J genes are TRBV5-1 and TRBJ2-1, with D maybe TRBD2 (6 bases). Germline-derived CDR1 and CDR2 are SGHRS and YFSETQ. CDR3 length: 13 amino acids. Deletions cut 3 bases from V and 6 bases from J, with 10 bases between. CDR3 nucleotide sequence: TGCGCCAGCAGCTGGAGCGGGCTCAATGAGCAGTTCTTC. It specifies CASSWSGLNEQFF.

J is TRBJ1-5 and V is TRBV2, with D maybe TRBD1 (6 bases). The CDR3 is made up of 14 amino acids. Looked up from germline, CDR1 is SNHLY and CDR2 is FYNNEI. The V and J ends lost 3 bases and 7 bases respectively, with 13 bases between them. CDR3 residues: CASSDRGSKQPQHF. DNA for the CDR3: TGTGCCAGCAGTGACAGGGGTTCAAAACAGCCCCAGCATTTT.

The chain links TRBV28 to TRBJ2-7, with TRBD2 identical over 9 bases. CDR1 and CDR2 (germline): MDHEN, SYDVKM. CDR3 length: 15 residues. The V gene end was trimmed by 5 bases and the J gene end by 1 base; junction bases not matched to a gene: 6. CDR3 nucleotide sequence: TGTGCCAGCAGTAACCAAGGACTAGCGTCCTACGAGCAGTACTTC. Translating it yields CASSNQGLASYEQYF.

The chain employs TRBV3-1 (or the pseudogene TRBV3-2) and TRBJ1-2; no clear D. Trimming cost V 2 bases and J 0 bases, with 10 bases left between them. The CDR3 consists of 15 residues. Germline V gene data show CDR1 as LGHDT and CDR2 as YNNKEL (reference sequence). The CDR3 reads CASSQKLQANYGYTF. The CDR3 region has the DNA TGTGCCAGCAGCCAAAAGTTACAAGCTAACTATGGCTACACCTTC.

V and J are TRBV7-6 and TRBJ1-2; TRBD1 matches 9 bases. Germline-derived CDR1 and CDR2 are SGHVS and FNYEAQ. This CDR3 has 16 amino acids. After removal of 5 bases from V and 8 bases from J, the junction contained 15 bases not matched to a gene. The CDR3, as DNA: TGTGCCAGCAGCGAAACCTCAACCGGGACAGGGTACGGCTACACCTTC. Protein: CASSETSTGTGYGYTF.

V is TRBV15 and J is TRBJ2-4; 8 bases map to TRBD1. V gave up 1 base and J gave up 5 bases; unmatched junction bases: 7. The germline gives CDR1 LNHNV, CDR2 YYDKDF (reference sequence). The CDR3 is 16 residues long. CDR3 sequence (DNA): TGTGCCACCAGCAGAGGGACAGGGTCCGTAGAAAACATTCAGTACTTC. This encodes CATSRGTGSVENIQYF.

J is TRBJ1-1 and V is TRBV19; TRBD1 might be the D (5 bases). V was clipped by 8 bases and J by 1 base, with 8 bases between them. Germline values: CDR1 LNHDA, CDR2 SQIVND (reference sequence). The CDR3 spans 12 residues. The CDR3 loop reads CASQGRNTEAFF. The CDR3 DNA follows: TGTGCCAGTCAGGGTCGGAACACTGAAGCTTTCTTT.